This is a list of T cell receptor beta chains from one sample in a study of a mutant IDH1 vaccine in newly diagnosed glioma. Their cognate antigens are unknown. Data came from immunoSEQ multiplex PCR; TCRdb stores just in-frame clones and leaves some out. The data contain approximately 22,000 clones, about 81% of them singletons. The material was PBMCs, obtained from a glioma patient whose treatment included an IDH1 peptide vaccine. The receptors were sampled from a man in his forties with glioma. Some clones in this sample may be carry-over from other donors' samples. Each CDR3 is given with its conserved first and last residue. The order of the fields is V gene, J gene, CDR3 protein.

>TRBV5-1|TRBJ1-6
CASRRGEGNSPLHF
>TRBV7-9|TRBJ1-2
CASSSAYLGTANYGYTF
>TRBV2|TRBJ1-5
CAKTGGLLLNQPQHF
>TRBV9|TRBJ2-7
CASSPLGGEQYF
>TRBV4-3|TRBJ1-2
CASSQEGTNYGYTF
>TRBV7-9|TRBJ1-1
CASSPVQGSRNTEAFF
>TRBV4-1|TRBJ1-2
CASSPRAGRVDGYTF
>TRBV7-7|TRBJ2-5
CASSPYRGQETQYF
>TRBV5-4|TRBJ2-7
CASSPRVGEAYEQYF
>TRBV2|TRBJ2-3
CASSARRQGTDTQYF
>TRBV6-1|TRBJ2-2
CANGQGTGELFF
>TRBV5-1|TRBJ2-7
CASSLAGENYEQYF
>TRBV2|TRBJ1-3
CASSPGTHSGNTIYF
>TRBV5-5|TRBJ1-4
CASSGGRSNEKLFF
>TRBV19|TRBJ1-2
CASSIGGHYGYTF
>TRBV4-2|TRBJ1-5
CASSQGRQGFSNQPQHF
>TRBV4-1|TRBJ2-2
CASSQDARGGELFF
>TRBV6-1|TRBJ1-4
CASSRLRGTNEKLFF
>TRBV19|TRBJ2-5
CASSIGTSGGTQETQYF
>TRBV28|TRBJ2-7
CASSFRGEQYF
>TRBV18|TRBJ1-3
CATTQGQWDSGNTIYF
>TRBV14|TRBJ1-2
CASSQDSANYGYTF
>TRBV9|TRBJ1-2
CASSPGEHYGYTF
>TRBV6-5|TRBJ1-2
CASSQGQKGYTF
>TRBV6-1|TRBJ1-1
CASSEVDRVFSTEAFF
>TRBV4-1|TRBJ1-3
CASSAGVDGNTIYF